The present T cell receptor beta chain was sequenced within a study of T-cell reconstitution after alpha-beta-depleted transplantation in children. Whole-study findings and limits: Two months or so post-transplant, alpha-beta T cells reportedly derived from several hundred expanded graft clones.

Germline-derived CDR1 and CDR2 are LNHNV and YYDKDF (reference sequence). The V end was cut by 0 bases, the J end by 0 bases, with 13 bases between. The CDR3 contains 17 residues. This clonotype was counted at least ten times. Its target is unknown. TCRbeta library preparation incorporated unique molecular identifiers. TCRdb used MiXCR to reprocess the PCR reads, holding one entry per CDR3 protein. The sample carries about 500,000 distinct CDR3 sequences, 11% recorded once. The source material was PBMCs, mostly from graft donor cells, sampled 180 days after TCRalphabeta/CD19-depleted stem cell transplant. The receptor comes from a female patient aged 2-10 years who had a stem cell transplant for aplastic anemia, so the T cells may come from the graft donor. The V call is TRBV15, the J call TRBJ2-3; tentative D call: TRBD2 (6 bases). Written as DNA, the CDR3 is TGTGCCACCAGCAGAGACGGGAGCAAAGAGAGCACAGATACGCAGTATTTT. Translated, it gives CATSRDGSKESTDTQYF. Full variable domain (outside the CDR3, taken from reference TRBV15 and TRBJ2-3): DAMVIQNPRYQVTQFGKPVTLSCSQTLNHNVMYWYQQKSSQAPKLLFHYYDKDFNNEADTPDNFQSRRPNTSFCFLDIRSPGLGDTAMYLCATSRDGSKESTDTQYFGPGTRLTVL.